The rows below give T cell receptor beta chains drawn from one sample of a study of prognosis after radiotherapy for stage I lung cancer. TCRdb reprocessed the multiplex PCR reads via MiXCR and lists one record per CDR3 protein. Of 12,000 to 15,000 distinct CDR3 sequences listed, 37% are singletons. Specimen: PBMCs, collected before or after stereotactic body radiation therapy (not recorded which). These receptors were collected from a donor over 45 with non-small cell lung cancer. CDR3s include the opening cysteine and the closing phenylalanine or tryptophan. A D gene is named only where the DNA matches it firmly. Size is omitted from some rows. Given values are once, few, many or a class for expanded clones.

d_call | j_call | v_call | clone_size | cdr3_nt | cdr3_aa
. | TRBJ2-7 | TRBV7-2 | many | TGTGCCAGCAGCTTATTCGGAGGTGAGGAGCAGTACTTC | CASSLFGGEEQYF
TRBD2 | TRBJ2-3 | TRBV16 | many | TGTGCCAGCAGCCAATCACTAGCGGAAGATACGCAGTATTTT | CASSQSLAEDTQYF
TRBD2 | TRBJ2-1 | TRBV27 | many | TGTGCCAGCAGTTGGGGCAGGGGCGGGGGGGCTTTCAATGAGCAGTTCTTC | CASSWGRGGGAFNEQFF
. | TRBJ2-2 | TRBV29-1 | many | TGCAGCGTTGAAGACCCATTGGACACCGGGGAGCTGTTTTTT | CSVEDPLDTGELFF
. | TRBJ1-2 | TRBV2 | many | TGTGCCAGCAGTGACAGGGAGGGATTGGGTGGCTACACCTTC | CASSDREGLGGYTF
. | TRBJ2-7 | TRBV19 | many | TGTGCCAGTAGCTCCTCCGCTAGCCTTAGCTCCTACGAGCAGTACTTC | CASSSSASLSSYEQYF
. | TRBJ2-3 | TRBV2 | large | TGTGCCAGCAGTGAAACAGGCTCTAGCACAGATACGCAGTATTTT | CASSETGSSTDTQYF
. | TRBJ2-7 | TRBV20-1 | many | TGCAGTGCTAGAGGGCAGCGAAATCAGGGCTACGAGCAGTACTTC | CSARGQRNQGYEQYF
. | TRBJ1-1 | TRBV7-2 | . | TGTGCCAGCGGCTTAGGCTCGGACACTTTGGAACTGAACACTGAAGCTTTCTTT | CASGLGSDTLELNTEAFF
TRBD1 | TRBJ1-2 | TRBV6-1 | once | TGTGCCAGCCGCCGGACAGGGGGAGGGGGCTACACCTTC | CASRRTGGGGYTF
. | TRBJ1-5 | TRBV20-1 | many | TGCAGTGCTAGAGATTTCCTGGGGGATAGCAATCAGCCCCAGCATTTT | CSARDFLGDSNQPQHF
TRBD1 | TRBJ1-2 | TRBV9 | many | TGTGCCAGCAGCACCCGTGACAGGGTGGACTATGGCTACACCTTC | CASSTRDRVDYGYTF
TRBD1 | TRBJ2-7 | TRBV5-1 | many | TGCGCCAGCAGCTTGGTAGGGGGCGGCTTTTACGAGCAGTACTTC | CASSLVGGGFYEQYF
. | TRBJ2-7 | TRBV5-1 | many | TGCGCCAGCAGCTTGGGACGAGGGCTCGAGCAGTACTTC | CASSLGRGLEQYF
TRBD1 | TRBJ1-1 | TRBV30 | many | TGTGCCTGGAGTGGGGGACAGGGGGGCGCTGAAGCTTTCTTT | CAWSGGQGGAEAFF
TRBD1 | TRBJ2-4 | TRBV2 | many | TGTGCCAGCAGGGGACAGGTAGCCAAAAACATTCAGTACTTC | CASRGQVAKNIQYF
. | TRBJ1-2 | TRBV10-3 | many | TGTGCCATCAGTGATCCGGGGGCGGCTAACTATGGCTACACCTTC | CAISDPGAANYGYTF
TRBD1 | TRBJ1-1 | TRBV30 | many | TGTGCCTCCATGGGACAGGGACGGACTGAAGCTTTCTTT | CASMGQGRTEAFF
. | TRBJ2-7 | TRBV6-1 | . | TGTGCCAGCAGGATTAACACCGAGCGCCACGAGCAGTACTTC | CASRINTERHEQYF
TRBD1 | TRBJ1-6 | TRBV6-1 | many | TGTGCCAGCAGCTGGGGGGGGACAGGGGTATCACCCCTCCACTTT | CASSWGGTGVSPLHF
TRBD1 | TRBJ1-5 | TRBV5-6 | medium-sized | TGTGCCAGCAGCCGTGAGGGGGCCATTCAGCCCCAGCATTTT | CASSREGAIQPQHF
. | TRBJ2-3 | TRBV28 | many | TGTGCCAGCAGTCCGACCAATACGCAGTATTTT | CASSPTNTQYF
. | TRBJ2-5 | TRBV19 | . | TGTGCCAGTTCGGGGGACAGCCAAGAGACCCAGTACTTC | CASSGDSQETQYF
TRBD1 | TRBJ1-6 | TRBV28 | . | TGTGCCAGCATCTCGCATACAGGGGCGCATAATTCACCCCTCCACTTT | CASISHTGAHNSPLHF
. | TRBJ2-3 | TRBV5-6 | many | TGTGCCAGCAGCCCACTGGGGGCCACCCAGCATAAGCAGTATTTT | CASSPLGATQHKQYF
TRBD2 | TRBJ2-5 | TRBV30 | many | TGTGCCTGGGCGGGGGGAGGAATACGCCAAGAGACCCAGTACTTC | CAWAGGGIRQETQYF
. | TRBJ1-5 | TRBV15 | many | TGTGCCACCAGCAGAGATGGCAGCCAAAGCAATCAGCCCCAGCATTTT | CATSRDGSQSNQPQHF
. | TRBJ2-5 | TRBV27 | many | TGTGCCAGCAGTGGAACCTCCCAAGAGACCCAGTACTTC | CASSGTSQETQYF
. | TRBJ1-1 | TRBV5-6 | many | TGTGCCAGCAGCCGAGTAGGCACTGAAGCTTTCTTT | CASSRVGTEAFF
TRBD2 | TRBJ2-7 | TRBV6-9 | . | TGTGCCAGCAGTTACAGCGGGAGAGATAGTACCGAGCAGTACTTC | CASSYSGRDSTEQYF
. | TRBJ1-1 | TRBV7-9 | many | TGTGCCAGCAGCTCCACTATACAGGGTTGGTTTGCTGAAGCTTTCTTT | CASSSTIQGWFAEAFF
TRBD2 | TRBJ2-3 | TRBV10-3 | . | TGTGCCATCACTCCGGGGGGGATTGGCAAAGATACGCAGTATTTT | CAITPGGIGKDTQYF
. | TRBJ2-3 | TRBV18 | many | TGTGCCAGCTCACCACCGGCACCGTTATCAGATACGCAGTATTTT | CASSPPAPLSDTQYF
TRBD1 | TRBJ1-1 | TRBV20-1 | many | TGCAGTGCTAGAGATATTGGACAGGGGGCAGCCACTGAAGCTTTCTTT | CSARDIGQGAATEAFF
TRBD2 | TRBJ2-1 | TRBV6-1 | . | TGTGCCAGTGAATTGGCGGGAGGTAAGAATGAGCAGTTCTTC | CASELAGGKNEQFF
. | TRBJ2-7 | TRBV24-1 | many | TGTGCCACGCAGGGGGGGGCATCCCTTTCCTCCTACGAGCAGTACTTC | CATQGGASLSSYEQYF
TRBD2 | TRBJ2-3 | TRBV3-1 | many | TGTGCCAGCAGCCAGGGACTAGGAGGCACAGATACGCAGTATTTT | CASSQGLGGTDTQYF
TRBD1 | TRBJ1-4 | TRBV5-1 | medium-sized | TGCGCCAGCAGCCGGGACAGGGCGTATGAAAAACTGTTTTTT | CASSRDRAYEKLFF
. | TRBJ1-6 | TRBV5-6 | many | TGTGCCAGCAGCTTGAGTTCGGGACGGTCTAATAATTCACCCCTCCACTTT | CASSLSSGRSNNSPLHF
TRBD1 | TRBJ1-4 | TRBV9 | many | TGTGCCAGCAGTCTTCAGGGGGTCTCTGAAAAACTGTTTTTT | CASSLQGVSEKLFF
. | TRBJ1-6 | TRBV30 | many | TGTGCCTGGATGGGCGGACAAGATAATTCACCCCTCCACTTT | CAWMGGQDNSPLHF